This passage covers 10 T cell receptor beta chains from one sample sequenced in a study of blood T cell repertoires in COVID-19. TCRdb's table, derived via immunoSEQ multiplex PCR, lists solely in-frame clones and lacks some. The repertoire includes around 130,000 clones, roughly 80% of them detected once, and around 8% sits in the top ten. The sequenced material came from peripheral blood. The receptor set was obtained from a human donor in a cohort sampled during active COVID-19.

The V call is TRBV7-9, the J call TRBJ1-1, with TRBD1 matching 7 bases. J lost 3 bases, V lost 7 bases, and 5 bases had no gene match. This CDR3 contains 13 residues. The germline V gene encodes CDR1 SEHNR and CDR2 FQNEAQ (reference sequence). The CDR3 region is CASTLQGDTEAFF. Here the CDR3 DNA reads TGTGCCAGCACCCTCCAGGGGGACACTGAAGCTTTCTTT.

The J gene is TRBJ2-2, the V gene TRBV7-2; no clear D gene. Per germline, CDR1 SGHTA and CDR2 FQGNSA. Trimming cost V 5 bases and J 5 bases, with 15 bases left between them. This CDR3 contains 15 residues. Written as DNA, the CDR3 is TGTGCCAGCAGCCCCAGCCGAGGTAGAACCGGGGAGCTGTTTTTT. This sequence encodes CASSPSRGRTGELFF.

The chain couples TRBV11-3 to TRBJ2-5, with 9 bases fitting TRBD1. CDR1 and CDR2 from the germline V gene are SGHNT and YENEEA. This CDR3 comprises 15 residues. Unmatched junction bases numbered 5, after V lost 5 bases and J lost 1 base. CDR3 region: CASSKGQGPQETQYF. CDR3 bases: TGTGCCAGCAGCAAGGGACAGGGACCCCAAGAGACCCAGTACTTC.

The chain has TRBV2 and TRBJ1-2; D is uncertain. CDR3 size: 13 residues. V lost 7 bases and J lost 1, with 10 bases in between. Germline V lookup: CDR1 SNHLY, CDR2 FYNNEI. Written as DNA, the CDR3 is TGTGCCAGCAACCAGAGGTATAACTATGGCTACACCTTC. Protein: CASNQRYNYGYTF.

A remark on this clone: At one end, the junction sequence differs from germline, possibly due to a read error. The chain combines TRBV7-9 with TRBJ2-1; possibly TRBD2 for D (6 bases). CDR1 is SEHNR and CDR2 is FQNEAQ in the germline V gene (reference sequence). This CDR3 contains 15 residues. Here the CDR3 DNA reads TGTGCTAGCACCGAATGGGGGGACTCCTACAATGAGCAGTTCTTC. Translation gives CASTEWGDSYNEQFF. The whole variable domain, filled in from reference TRBV7-9 and TRBJ2-1, reads DTGVSQNPRHKITKRGQNVTFRCDPISEHNRLYWYRQTLGQGPEFLTYFQNEAQLEKSRLLSDRFSAERPKGSFSTLEIQRTEQGDSAMYLCASTEWGDSYNEQFFGPGTRLTVL.

The rearrangement joins TRBV6-5 to TRBJ1-2; the D is unclear. CDR1 is MNHEY, CDR2 SVGAGI, per germline. This CDR3 is built from 13 residues. V shed 2 bases and J shed 7 bases, with 11 bases lying between them. The CDR3 coding sequence is TGTGCCAGCAGTTACATGAACAGTCTTGGCTACACCTTC. Encoded protein: CASSYMNSLGYTF.

This chain links TRBV7-2 with TRBJ2-7; TRBD2 is a possible D gene (9 bases). Germline V gene sequence: CDR1 SGHTA, CDR2 FQGNSA. The CDR3 totals 17 residues. The V and J ends lost 5 bases and 5 bases respectively, with 25 bases between them. The DNA of the CDR3 is TGTGCCAGCAGCGAAGCGGGGGGACAGGTTAATATGGACGAGCAGTACTTC. Protein product: CASSEAGGQVNMDEQYF.

The rearrangement uses TRBV7-3 and TRBJ2-7; a possible D gene is TRBD2 (5 bases). This CDR3 has 13 residues. V lost 3 bases and J 3 bases, leaving 9 bases between the germline ends. Per germline, CDR1 SGHTA and CDR2 FQGTGA. CDR3 amino acids: CASSFRGNYEQYF. The DNA for the CDR3 is TGTGCCAGCAGCTTCCGAGGGAACTACGAGCAGTACTTC. The variable domain in full, completed from reference TRBV7-3 and TRBJ2-7, reads GAGVSQTPSNKVTEKGKYVELRCDPISGHTALYWYRQSLGQGPEFLIYFQGTGAADDSGLPNDRFFAVRPEGSVSTLKIQRTERGDSAVYLCASSFRGNYEQYFGPGTRLTVT.

The rearrangement links TRBV6-5 to TRBJ1-5; a weak D match, TRBD1 (5 bases). CDR3 length: 12 amino acids. Germline assignment: CDR1 MNHEY and CDR2 SVGAGI. V dropped 6 bases and J dropped 4 bases, with 7 bases sitting between them. The CDR3 sequence is CASRDTNQPQHF. The CDR3 DNA is TGTGCCAGCAGGGACACGAATCAGCCCCAGCATTTT.

V gene TRBV7-9 combines with J gene TRBJ1-1; D remains ambiguous. Germline V gene sequence: CDR1 SEHNR, CDR2 FQNEAQ (reference sequence). Trimming took 4 bases from V and 3 from J, leaving 9 bases between them. The CDR3 runs 13 residues. The CDR3 protein is CASSYSSDTEAFF. The CDR3 bases are TGTGCCAGCAGCTACTCGTCGGACACTGAAGCTTTCTTT.